The sequence of this T cell receptor beta chain was determined in a study of shared clonotypes between healthy human individuals. Study-level points and caveats: Clonotype sharing among donors, it was expected, would be affected by sequencing depth.

The protocol was immunoSEQ multiplex PCR, while the TCRdb copy is restricted to in-frame clones and leaves out a portion. The table lists roughly 320,000 clones, roughly 91% of them singletons. This clone showed up just a few times. Its cognate antigen is unknown. This receptor was obtained from a man between 18 and 35 years old in good health. Sequencing was performed on memory CD8+ T cells sorted from blood. Subset indicated: CD45RO+ cells pooled with CCR7-negative TemRA cells.

This chain's CDR3 is CASSLSGLRTYEQYF. DNA of the CDR3: TGTGCCAGCAGTTTATCAGGGTTGCGGACCTACGAGCAGTACTTC. The V call is TRBV27, the J call TRBJ2-7; D not certain. Trimming pared 0 bases from V and 2 bases from J, leaving 11 bases between. Per germline, CDR1 MNHEY and CDR2 SMNVEV (reference sequence). The CDR3 length is 15 residues.